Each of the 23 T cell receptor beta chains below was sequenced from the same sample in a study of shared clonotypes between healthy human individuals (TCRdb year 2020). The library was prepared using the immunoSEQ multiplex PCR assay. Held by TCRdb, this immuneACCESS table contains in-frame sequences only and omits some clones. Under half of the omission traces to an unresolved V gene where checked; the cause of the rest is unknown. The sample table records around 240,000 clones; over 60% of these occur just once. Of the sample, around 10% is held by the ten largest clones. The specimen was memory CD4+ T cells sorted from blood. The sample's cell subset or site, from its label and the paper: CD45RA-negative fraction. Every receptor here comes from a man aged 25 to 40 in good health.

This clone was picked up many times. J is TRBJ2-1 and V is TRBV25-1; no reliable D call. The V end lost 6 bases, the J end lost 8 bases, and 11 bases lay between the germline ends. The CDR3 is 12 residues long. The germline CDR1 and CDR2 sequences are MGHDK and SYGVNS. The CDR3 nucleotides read TGTGCCAGCAGCCCCGTGATTGATGAGCAGTTCTTC. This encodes CASSPVIDEQFF.

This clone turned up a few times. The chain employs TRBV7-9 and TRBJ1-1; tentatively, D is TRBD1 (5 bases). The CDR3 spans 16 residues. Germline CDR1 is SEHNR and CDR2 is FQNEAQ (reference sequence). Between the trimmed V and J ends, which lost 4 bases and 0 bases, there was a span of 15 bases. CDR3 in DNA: TGTGCCAGCAGCTCCCCCTTCCGACAGATGAACACTGAAGCTTTCTTT. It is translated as CASSSPFRQMNTEAFF.

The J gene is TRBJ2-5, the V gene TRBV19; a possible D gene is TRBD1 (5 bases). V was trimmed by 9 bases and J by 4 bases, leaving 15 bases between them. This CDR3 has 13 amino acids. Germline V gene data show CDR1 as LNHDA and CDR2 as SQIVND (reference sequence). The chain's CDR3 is CASRTRVGETQYF. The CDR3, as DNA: TGTGCCAGCCGTACCAGGGTGGGAGAGACCCAGTACTTC.

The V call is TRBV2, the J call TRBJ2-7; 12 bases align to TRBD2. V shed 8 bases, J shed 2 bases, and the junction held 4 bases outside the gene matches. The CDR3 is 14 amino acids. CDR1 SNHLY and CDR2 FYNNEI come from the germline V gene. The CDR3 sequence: CASQTSGGTYEQYF. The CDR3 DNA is TGTGCCAGCCAGACTAGCGGGGGTACCTACGAGCAGTACTTC.

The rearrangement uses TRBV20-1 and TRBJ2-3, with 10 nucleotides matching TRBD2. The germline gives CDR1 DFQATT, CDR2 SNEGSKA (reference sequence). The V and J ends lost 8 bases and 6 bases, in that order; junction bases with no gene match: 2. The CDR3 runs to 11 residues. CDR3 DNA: TGCAGTAGCGGGAGGGGGGATACGCAGTATTTT. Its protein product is CSSGRGDTQYF.

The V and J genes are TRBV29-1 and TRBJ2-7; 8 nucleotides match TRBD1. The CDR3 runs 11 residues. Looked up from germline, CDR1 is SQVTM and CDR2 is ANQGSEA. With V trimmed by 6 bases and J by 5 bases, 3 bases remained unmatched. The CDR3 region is CSVQDRDEQYF. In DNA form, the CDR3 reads TGCAGCGTCCAGGACAGGGACGAGCAGTACTTC.

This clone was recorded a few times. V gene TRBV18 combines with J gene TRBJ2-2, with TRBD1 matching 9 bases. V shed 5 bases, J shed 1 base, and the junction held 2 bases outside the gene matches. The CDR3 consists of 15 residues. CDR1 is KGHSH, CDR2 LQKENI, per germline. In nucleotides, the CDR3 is TGTGCCAGCTCAGCGGGACAGGGGAACACCGGGGAGCTGTTTTTT. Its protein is CASSAGQGNTGELFF.

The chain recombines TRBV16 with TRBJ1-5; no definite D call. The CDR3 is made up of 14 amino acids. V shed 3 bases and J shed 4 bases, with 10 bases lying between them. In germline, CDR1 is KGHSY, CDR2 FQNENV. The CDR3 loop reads CASSQTGRNQPQHF. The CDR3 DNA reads TGTGCCAGCAGCCAGACCGGGCGGAATCAGCCCCAGCATTTT.

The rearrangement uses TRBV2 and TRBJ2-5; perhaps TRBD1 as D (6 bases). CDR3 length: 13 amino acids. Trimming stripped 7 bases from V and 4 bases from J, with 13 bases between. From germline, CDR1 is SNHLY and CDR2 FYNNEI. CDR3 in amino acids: CASNYRVSETQYF. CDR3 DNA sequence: TGTGCCAGCAACTACAGGGTGTCAGAGACCCAGTACTTC.

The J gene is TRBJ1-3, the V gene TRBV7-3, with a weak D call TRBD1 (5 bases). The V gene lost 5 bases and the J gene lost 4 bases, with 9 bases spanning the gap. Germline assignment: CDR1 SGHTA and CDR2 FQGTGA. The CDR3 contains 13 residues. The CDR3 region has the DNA TGTGCCAGCAGCACCAGGACAGGAAACACCATATATTTT. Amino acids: CASSTRTGNTIYF.

The CDR3 DNA is TGTGCCAGCAGTGAGAACAGGGGGCACCTCTACGAGCAGTACTTC. Translated, it gives CASSENRGHLYEQYF. V usage is TRBV25-1 and J usage is TRBJ2-7, with 9 bases aligning to TRBD1. After removal of 3 bases from V and 3 bases from J, the junction contained 6 bases not matched to a gene. Germline-derived CDR1 and CDR2 are MGHDK and SYGVNS. The CDR3 is made up of 15 amino acids.

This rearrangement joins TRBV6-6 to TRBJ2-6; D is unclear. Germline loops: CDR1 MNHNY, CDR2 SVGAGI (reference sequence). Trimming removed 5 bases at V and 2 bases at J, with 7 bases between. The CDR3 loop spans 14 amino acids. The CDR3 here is CASSPMPGANVLTF. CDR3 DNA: TGTGCCAGCAGTCCCATGCCTGGGGCCAACGTCCTGACTTTC.

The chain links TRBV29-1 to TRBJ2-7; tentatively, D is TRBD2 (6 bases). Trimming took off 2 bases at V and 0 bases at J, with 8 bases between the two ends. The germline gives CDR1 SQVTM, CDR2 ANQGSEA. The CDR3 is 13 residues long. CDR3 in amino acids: CSVELGGSYEQYF. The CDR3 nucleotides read TGCAGCGTTGAACTGGGAGGCTCCTACGAGCAGTACTTC.

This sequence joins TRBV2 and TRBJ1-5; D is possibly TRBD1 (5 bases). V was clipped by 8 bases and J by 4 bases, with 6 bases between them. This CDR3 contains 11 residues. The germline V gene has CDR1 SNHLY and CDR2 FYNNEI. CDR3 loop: CASGGNQPQHF. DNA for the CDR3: TGTGCCAGCGGGGGGAATCAGCCCCAGCATTTT.

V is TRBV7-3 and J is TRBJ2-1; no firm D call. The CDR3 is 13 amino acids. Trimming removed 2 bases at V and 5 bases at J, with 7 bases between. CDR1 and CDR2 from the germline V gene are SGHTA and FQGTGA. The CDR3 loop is CASSLGVDNEQFF. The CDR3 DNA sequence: TGTGCCAGCAGCTTAGGGGTAGACAATGAGCAGTTCTTC. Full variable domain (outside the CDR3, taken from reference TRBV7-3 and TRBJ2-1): GAGVSQTPSNKVTEKGKYVELRCDPISGHTALYWYRQSLGQGPEFLIYFQGTGAADDSGLPNDRFFAVRPEGSVSTLKIQRTERGDSAVYLCASSLGVDNEQFFGPGTRLTVL.

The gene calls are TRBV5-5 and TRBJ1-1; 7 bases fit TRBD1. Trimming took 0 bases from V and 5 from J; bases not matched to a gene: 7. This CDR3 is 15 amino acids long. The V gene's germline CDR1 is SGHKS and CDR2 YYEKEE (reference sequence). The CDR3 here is CASSLVEGAVTEAFF. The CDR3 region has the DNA TGTGCCAGCAGCTTGGTGGAGGGGGCAGTGACTGAAGCTTTCTTT. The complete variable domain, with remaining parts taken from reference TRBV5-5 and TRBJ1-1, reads DAGVTQSPTHLIKTRGQQVTLRCSPISGHKSVSWYQQVLGQGPQFIFQYYEKEERGRGNFPDRFSARQFPNYSSELNVNALLLGDSALYLCASSLVEGAVTEAFFGQGTRLTVV.

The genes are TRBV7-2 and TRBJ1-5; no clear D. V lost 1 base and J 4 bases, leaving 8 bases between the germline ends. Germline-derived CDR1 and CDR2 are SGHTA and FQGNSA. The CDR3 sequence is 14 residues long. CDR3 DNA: TGTGCCAGCAGCTTAGAGGTCAGGAATCAGCCCCAGCATTTT. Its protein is CASSLEVRNQPQHF. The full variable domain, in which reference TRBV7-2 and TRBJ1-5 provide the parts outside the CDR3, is GAGVSQSPSNKVTEKGKDVELRCDPISGHTALYWYRQSLGQGLEFLIYFQGNSAPDKSGLPSDRFSAERTGGSVSTLTIQRTQQEDSAVYLCASSLEVRNQPQHFGDGTRLSIL.

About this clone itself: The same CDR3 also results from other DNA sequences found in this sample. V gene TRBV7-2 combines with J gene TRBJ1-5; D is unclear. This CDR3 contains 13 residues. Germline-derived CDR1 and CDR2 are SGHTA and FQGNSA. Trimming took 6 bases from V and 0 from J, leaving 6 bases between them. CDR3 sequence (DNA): TGTGCCAGCAGGGAGAATAGCAATCAGCCCCAGCATTTT. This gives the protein CASRENSNQPQHF. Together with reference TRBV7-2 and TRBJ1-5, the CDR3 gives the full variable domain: GAGVSQSPSNKVTEKGKDVELRCDPISGHTALYWYRQSLGQGLEFLIYFQGNSAPDKSGLPSDRFSAERTGGSVSTLTIQRTQQEDSAVYLCASRENSNQPQHFGDGTRLSIL.

The CDR3, as DNA: TGCGCCAGCAGCTTGAGGGGTTCGGAGACCCAGTACTTC. It specifies CASSLRGSETQYF. The V and J genes are TRBV5-1 and TRBJ2-5; tentative D call: TRBD1 (5 bases). Germline CDR1 is SGHRS and CDR2 is YFSETQ. V was cut by 1 base and J by 5 bases, with 9 bases left in between. This CDR3 has 13 amino acids.

CDR3 amino acids: CASSPPSNIQYF. The CDR3 DNA reads as TGTGCCAGCTCACCACCGTCAAACATTCAGTACTTC. The chain uses TRBV18 and TRBJ2-4; D ambiguous. Trimming removed 0 bases at V and 6 bases at J, with 3 bases between. Germline V gene sequence: CDR1 KGHSH, CDR2 LQKENI. The CDR3 consists of 12 residues.

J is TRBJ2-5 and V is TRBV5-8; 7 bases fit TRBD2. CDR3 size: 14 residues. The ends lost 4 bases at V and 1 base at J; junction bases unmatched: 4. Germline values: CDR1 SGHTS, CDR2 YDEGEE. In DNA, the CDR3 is TGTGCCAGCAGCCGGGACTACCGCCAAGAGACCCAGTACTTC. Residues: CASSRDYRQETQYF.

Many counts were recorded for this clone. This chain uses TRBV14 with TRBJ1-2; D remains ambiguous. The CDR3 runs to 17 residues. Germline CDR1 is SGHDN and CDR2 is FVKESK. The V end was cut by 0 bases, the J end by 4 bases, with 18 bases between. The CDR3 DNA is TGTGCCAGCAGCCAAGATCAGAGTCAGGCCTTGAGCTATGGCTACACCTTC. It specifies CASSQDQSQALSYGYTF.

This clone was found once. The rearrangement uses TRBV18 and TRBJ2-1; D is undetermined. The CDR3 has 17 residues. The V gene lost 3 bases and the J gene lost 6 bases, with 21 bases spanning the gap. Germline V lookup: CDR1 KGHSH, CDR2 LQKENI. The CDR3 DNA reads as TGTGCCAGCTCACCGGCCCCGATTGGACGAAGACGCAATGAGCAGTTCTTC. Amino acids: CASSPAPIGRRRNEQFF.